Listed here are 17 T cell receptor beta chains from one sample, sequenced in a study of PD-L1 blockade in urothelial cancer. As for time point: peripheral blood 6 weeks after treatment start. Assay used: immunoSEQ multiplex PCR; TCRdb lists only in-frame clones, some missing. This table has some 110,000 clones, more than 85% appearing once. Sequences were derived from PBMCs, sampled around atezolizumab (anti-PD-L1) treatment. Receptors originate from a man in his 60s with urothelial cancer.

The CDR3 DNA reads as TGTGCCAGCAGCATACAGGGCCTTGCTAGCACAGATACGCAGTATTTT. Translation gives CASSIQGLASTDTQYF. The V and J genes are TRBV9 and TRBJ2-3, with D maybe TRBD1 (6 bases). Trimming took 4 bases from V and 0 from J, leaving 15 bases between them. Germline V gives CDR1 SGDLS, CDR2 YYNGEE. CDR3 size: 16 residues.

The DNA of the CDR3 is TGTGCCAGCAGTTCAATAGCGGGAGCCGATACCGGGGAGCTGTTTTTT. The encoded protein is CASSSIAGADTGELFF. This chain links TRBV9 with TRBJ2-2, with 9 bases matching TRBD2. Per germline, CDR1 SGDLS and CDR2 YYNGEE. After removal of 5 bases from V and 5 bases from J, the junction contained 10 bases not matched to a gene. The CDR3 is 16 residues long. Drawing the rest from reference TRBV9 and TRBJ2-2, the complete variable domain is DSGVTQTPKHLITATGQRVTLRCSPRSGDLSVYWYQQSLDQGLQFLIQYYNGEERAKGNILERFSAQQFPDLHSELNLSSLELGDSALYFCASSSIAGADTGELFFGEGSRLTVL.

This chain uses TRBV7-2 with TRBJ2-1, with 7 bases matching TRBD2. From germline, CDR1 is SGHTA and CDR2 FQGNSA. The CDR3 is made up of 15 amino acids. With V trimmed by 5 bases and J by 0 bases, 4 bases remained unmatched. In nucleotides, the CDR3 is TGTGCCAGCAGCGAACTAGCGAGCTCCTACAATGAGCAGTTCTTC. Translated: CASSELASSYNEQFF.

V gene TRBV5-1 combines with J gene TRBJ1-2; D unresolved. The V gene lost 0 bases and the J gene lost 4 bases, with 7 bases spanning the gap. CDR1 and CDR2 (germline): SGHRS, YFSETQ. The length of the CDR3 is 13 residues. CDR3 sequence: CASSLATSYGYTF. CDR3 nucleotides: TGCGCCAGCAGCTTGGCCACTTCCTATGGCTACACCTTC.

The chain couples TRBV27 to TRBJ2-5, with TRBD1 matching 12 bases. The V gene's germline CDR1 is MNHEY and CDR2 SMNVEV (reference sequence). Germline trimming cut 4 bases from V and 8 bases from J; bases unmatched to any gene: 8. This CDR3 region has 15 residues. The CDR3 spells CASSSAGTGGETQYF. The CDR3 DNA is TGTGCCAGCAGTTCAGCCGGGACAGGGGGCGAAACCCAGTACTTC.

This clone came up a few times. The gene calls are TRBV2 and TRBJ2-7; 7 bases fit TRBD1. The germline CDR1 and CDR2 sequences are SNHLY and FYNNEI. V lost 8 bases, J lost 6 bases, and 13 bases stayed unmatched. This CDR3 spans 14 amino acids. This CDR3 is CASAPGTEFSEQYF. CDR3 coding DNA: TGTGCCAGCGCCCCCGGGACAGAGTTCTCCGAGCAGTACTTC.

The CDR3 DNA reads TGTGCCAGCAGTTCTTCCGGGACAGGGGTTTCCGAGCAGTACTTC. Protein: CASSSSGTGVSEQYF. The J gene is TRBJ2-7, the V gene TRBV6-5; TRBD1 agrees at 10 bases. The CDR3 has 15 residues. Looked up from germline, CDR1 is MNHEY and CDR2 is SVGAGI. The J segment lost 6 bases and the V segment lost 4 bases, leaving 9 bases of the junction unmatched.

This rearrangement joins TRBV6-5 to TRBJ1-3; 7 bases line up with TRBD1. With V trimmed by 5 bases and J by 5 bases, 6 bases remained unmatched. This CDR3 comprises 14 residues. The germline V gene has CDR1 MNHEY and CDR2 SVGAGI. In DNA form, the CDR3 reads TGTGCCAGCAGTCCCTCAGGGGGGAGAAACACCATATATTTT. This encodes CASSPSGGRNTIYF.

The chain combines TRBV13 with TRBJ2-3; 10 bases are shared with TRBD2. The CDR3 loop spans 19 amino acids. V was clipped by 2 bases and J by 1 base; unmatched bases: 12. The germline CDR1 and CDR2 sequences are PRHDT and FYEKMQ (reference sequence). DNA for the CDR3: TGTGCCAGCAGCTTAAGGGAGCGGGAGGGCCGATACGGCACAGATACGCAGTATTTT. Its translation: CASSLREREGRYGTDTQYF.

This chain links TRBV18 with TRBJ2-1, with D tentatively TRBD2 (5 bases). The V end was cut by 3 bases, the J end by 3 bases, with 9 bases between. The CDR3 spans 14 residues. CDR1 is KGHSH, CDR2 LQKENI, per germline. This CDR3 reads CASSPRTYYNEQFF. The CDR3 DNA sequence: TGTGCCAGCTCACCCCGGACTTACTACAATGAGCAGTTCTTC.

The rearrangement links TRBV28 to TRBJ2-3, with D perhaps TRBD2 (6 bases). CDR3 length equals 16 residues. V lost 7 bases to trimming and J lost 5 bases, with 22 bases between them. CDR1 is MDHEN, CDR2 SYDVKM, per germline. The DNA for the CDR3 is TGTGCCAGCACTACCACCCGTGCGGAGGGCTTAGATACGCAGTATTTT. Protein: CASTTTRAEGLDTQYF.

V usage is TRBV28 and J usage is TRBJ1-2; D remains ambiguous. CDR3 length: 15 amino acids. V was trimmed by 8 bases and J by 0 bases, leaving 16 bases between them. Looked up from germline, CDR1 is MDHEN and CDR2 is SYDVKM. The CDR3 loop is CASSSYGSANYGYTF. CDR3 sequence (DNA): TGTGCCAGCTCGTCTTACGGGAGTGCTAACTATGGCTACACCTTC.

The J gene is TRBJ1-2, the V gene TRBV5-4, with a possible D match to TRBD1 (6 bases). V lost 3 bases to trimming and J lost 8 bases, with 20 bases between them. This CDR3 contains 15 residues. CDR1 SGHNT and CDR2 YYREEE come from the germline V gene (reference sequence). The CDR3 sequence is CASSSLSRTAMGYTF. The CDR3 coding sequence is TGTGCCAGCAGCTCCTTAAGTAGGACAGCTATGGGCTACACCTTC.

As for this clone: Within the sample, other DNA sequences also encode this same CDR3. The CDR3 DNA is TGTGCCTGGAGTTTGGCGGGTTATGAGACCCAGTACTTC. Translating gives CAWSLAGYETQYF. This sequence joins TRBV30 and TRBJ2-5, with D possibly matching TRBD2 (5 bases). Looked up from germline, CDR1 is GTSNPN and CDR2 is SVGIG (reference sequence). The V end was cut by 2 bases, the J end by 5 bases, with 12 bases between. This CDR3 contains 13 residues.

The V gene is TRBV2, the J gene TRBJ2-7; 10 bases fit TRBD1. This CDR3 comprises 15 residues. CDR1 is SNHLY and CDR2 is FYNNEI in the germline V gene. Trimming at V came to 5 bases and at J to 4 bases, leaving 8 bases not matched to a gene. The CDR3 nucleotides read TGTGCCAGCAGTCGTCCGGGACAGGGGACGTACGAGCAGTACTTC. The encoded protein is CASSRPGQGTYEQYF.

This chain uses TRBV7-9 with TRBJ1-5; D gene ambiguous. Germline V gene data show CDR1 as SEHNR and CDR2 as FQNEAQ (reference sequence). Trimming shortened V by 1 base and J by 1 base, and 8 bases separated the two germline ends. This CDR3 comprises 15 residues. The CDR3 is CASSLGGGSNQPQHF. CDR3 DNA sequence: TGTGCCAGCAGCTTAGGGGGAGGGAGCAATCAGCCCCAGCATTTT.

The V and J genes are TRBV6-6 and TRBJ1-2, with 8 bases that match TRBD1. CDR1 and CDR2 (germline): MNHNY, SVGAGI (reference sequence). V trimming: 7 bases; J trimming: 5 bases; junction bases outside the gene matches: 6. CDR3 length: 13 residues. CDR3 protein: CASNPGGIYGYTF. The DNA for the CDR3 is TGTGCCAGCAACCCAGGGGGCATTTATGGCTACACCTTC.